The 4 T cell receptor beta chains below all came from one sample that was sequenced in a study of T cells in Graves' hyperthyroidism and ophthalmopathy. RNA transcripts served as the template for amplifying TCR beta CDR3 regions. An initial round of RT-PCR targeting the TCR CDR3 relied on the HTBI primer set. TCRdb independently ran MiXCR on the multiplex PCR reads; one entry per CDR3 protein. The sample lists hundreds of thousands of distinct CDR3 sequences; approximately 36% were seen once. The material sequenced was blood. These receptors were taken from a woman aged 40 to 49 with Graves' hyperthyroidism.

The chain has TRBV9 and TRBJ2-5; D tentatively reads TRBD1 or TRBD2 (7 bases each). This CDR3 comprises 15 residues. V was trimmed by 3 bases and J by 1 base, leaving 13 bases between them. Germline V lookup: CDR1 SGDLS, CDR2 YYNGEE. The CDR3, as DNA: TGTGCCAGCAGCGCAAGCGGGACAGCCCAAGAGACCCAGTACTTC. Translating gives CASSASGTAQETQYF.

This clonotype came up once. The chain joins TRBV29-1 to TRBJ1-1; D remains ambiguous. Trimming took 8 bases from V and 1 from J, leaving 8 bases between them. Germline values: CDR1 SQVTM, CDR2 ANQGSEA. The CDR3 consists of 11 residues. The CDR3: CSLAENTEAFF. Here the CDR3 DNA reads TGCAGCTTAGCAGAGAACACTGAAGCTTTCTTT.

Comments on this clonotype: One end of the junction fails to match germline, which may point to a read error. This chain links TRBV10-2 with TRBJ1-1, with D unclear. CDR1 is WSHSY, CDR2 SAAADI, per germline. The CDR3 loop spans 13 amino acids. CDR3 sequence: CASSQVLGFEAFF. The CDR3 DNA is TGTGCCAGCAGCCAAGTCTTAGGATTTGAAGCTTTCTTT.

Only a few counts were recorded for this clonotype. The V gene is TRBV28, the J gene TRBJ2-7; D possibly uses TRBD1 or TRBD2 (5 bases each). The V and J ends lost 5 bases and 3 bases respectively, with 11 bases between them. The CDR3 is 13 amino acids. Germline CDR1 reads MDHEN; CDR2 reads SYDVKM. The CDR3 DNA sequence: TGTGCCAGCAGTCGCAGGGAGCTCTACGAGCAGTACTTC. Amino acid sequence: CASSRRELYEQYF.